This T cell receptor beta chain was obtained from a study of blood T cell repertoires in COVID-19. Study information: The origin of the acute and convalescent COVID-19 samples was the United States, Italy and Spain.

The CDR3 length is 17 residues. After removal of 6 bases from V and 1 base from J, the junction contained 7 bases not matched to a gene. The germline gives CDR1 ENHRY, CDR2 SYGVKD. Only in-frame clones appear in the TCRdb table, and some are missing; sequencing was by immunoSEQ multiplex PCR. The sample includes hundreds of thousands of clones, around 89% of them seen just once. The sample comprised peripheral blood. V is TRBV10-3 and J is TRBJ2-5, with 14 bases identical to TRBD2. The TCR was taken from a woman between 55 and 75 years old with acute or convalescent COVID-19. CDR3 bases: TGTGCCATCAGCCCCGGGACTAGCGGGGGTGGCCAAGAGACCCAGTACTTC. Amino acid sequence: CAISPGTSGGGQETQYF.